The source of this TCR beta chain is a study of shared clonotypes between healthy human individuals. The wider study: Three men and a couple of women, aged 18 to 49, were donors. Findings of the study overall: Sequencing depth was expected to affect clonotype sharing among donors.

The CDR3 is 15 residues long. The germline V gene has CDR1 MDHEN and CDR2 SYDVKM. V was shortened by 5 bases and J by 2 bases, with 10 bases between the two germline ends. About this clone: Antigen unknown.

Using immunoSEQ multiplex PCR, the repertoire was profiled, and TCRdb retains in-frame clones only, with some absent. The sample lists under 200,000 clones; just under 95% were seen once. The clonotype was recovered from a woman under 40 in good health. Sample: naive CD4+ T cells sorted from blood. Subset meaning: CD45RA+ positively selected. V gene TRBV28 combines with J gene TRBJ1-6; D is uncertain. The chain's CDR3 is CASSIAVTYNSPLHF. CDR3 coding DNA: TGTGCCAGCAGTATAGCCGTAACCTATAATTCACCCCTCCACTTT.